The clone carrying this TCR beta chain has just a few counts. One entry per CDR3 protein, called by TCRdb with MiXCR from the RT-PCR reads. The sample lists around 700,000 distinct CDR3 sequences; 12% to 15% were seen once. Germline CDR1 and CDR2: LGHDT and YNNKEL (reference sequence). Trimming cost V 1 base and J 4 bases; bases outside gene matches: 4. The CDR3 covers 15 residues. This clonotype originated in a female donor in good health, serving as a healthy control. The rearrangement uses TRBV3-1 and TRBJ2-1; 7 bases agree with TRBD1. Sequencing used memory CD4+ T cells from blood. Written as DNA, the CDR3 is TGTGCCAGCAGCCAAGGGACAGGTTCTTACAATGAGCAGTTCTTC. This codes for CASSQGTGSYNEQFF.